Shown below are 20 T cell receptor beta chains from a single sample sequenced in a study of post-analysis software for immune sequencing data. Study-wide findings and caveats: Relative to controls, patients had a handful of TRBV segments at higher frequency, with TRBV5-6, TRBV5-1 and TRBV20-1 among these.

Carried by the TCR beta cDNA libraries were unique molecular identifiers. A single record per CDR3 protein comes from TCRdb applying MiXCR to the PCR reads. The sample lists roughly 570,000 distinct CDR3 sequences, 34% occurring once. No antigen has been identified for these receptors. Sequenced: blood. These receptors were taken from a girl between 2 and 17 years old with multiple sclerosis.

CDR3 coding DNA: TGCGCCAGCAGCTTCTACCGGGGGAATGAAAAACTGTTTTTT. It translates to CASSFYRGNEKLFF. The chain links TRBV5-1 to TRBJ1-4, with D possibly TRBD1 on 5 matching bases. Germline-derived CDR1 and CDR2 are SGHRS and YFSETQ. The V end was cut by 2 bases, the J end by 5 bases, with 10 bases between. There are 14 residues in the CDR3. Complete variable domain (other parts from reference TRBV5-1 and TRBJ1-4): KAGVTQTPRYLIKTRGQQVTLSCSPISGHRSVSWYQQTPGQGLQFLFEYFSETQRNKGNFPGRFSGRQFSNSRSEMNVSTLELGDSALYLCASSFYRGNEKLFFGSGTQLSVL.

The chain employs TRBV4-1 and TRBJ1-2; maybe TRBD1 (5 bases). Germline V gene sequence: CDR1 MGHRA, CDR2 YSYEKL. The CDR3 runs 17 residues. Trimming left V 4 bases short and J 0 bases short, with 18 bases between. In DNA form, the CDR3 reads TGCGCCAGCAGCCCAGGGACCCTGACGGGAGCTAACTATGGCTACACCTTC. Translated, it gives CASSPGTLTGANYGYTF.

J is TRBJ1-1 and V is TRBV6-5; no firm D call. Trimming shortened V by 4 bases and J by 7 bases, and 10 bases separated the two germline ends. Germline V lookup: CDR1 MNHEY, CDR2 SVGAGI. This CDR3 spans 12 amino acids. The CDR3 DNA sequence: TGTGCCAGCAGTTGGAGAAAGGGTGAAGCTTTCTTT. Protein: CASSWRKGEAFF.

The V and J genes are TRBV11-2 and TRBJ1-1; 7 bases match TRBD1. The CDR3 has 14 amino acids. V lost 3 bases and J lost 3; bases outside the gene matches: 4. Germline CDR1 SGHAT, CDR2 FQNNGV. Written as DNA, the CDR3 is TGTGCCAGCAGCTTGCAGGGGGGGTACACTGAAGCTTTCTTT. Its protein is CASSLQGGYTEAFF.

The V and J genes are TRBV7-2 and TRBJ1-1, with D hard to call. V lost 1 base to trimming and J lost 1 base, with 7 bases between them. Germline V lookup: CDR1 SGHTA, CDR2 FQGNSA. The length of the CDR3 is 14 residues. CDR3 sequence (DNA): TGTGCCAGCAGCTTAGTAATAAAGAACACTGAAGCTTTCTTT. Protein product: CASSLVIKNTEAFF.

This clonotype came up a few times. The rearrangement links TRBV5-6 to TRBJ2-1; TRBD1 aligns across 7 bases. V gave up 8 bases and J gave up 0 bases; unmatched junction bases: 8. This CDR3 has 15 amino acids. Germline V gene lookup returns CDR1 SGHDT and CDR2 YYEEEE. The DNA of the CDR3 is TGTGCCAGTCGGAGGACAGGCGACTCCTACAATGAGCAGTTCTTC. Its protein product is CASRRTGDSYNEQFF.

The V and J genes are TRBV5-1 and TRBJ2-1; 9 nucleotides match TRBD1. CDR3 length: 15 amino acids. The germline V gene encodes CDR1 SGHRS and CDR2 YFSETQ. After removal of 6 bases from V and 5 bases from J, the junction contained 9 bases not matched to a gene. In DNA form, the CDR3 reads TGCGCCAGCACAACACAGGGGGCTGCCCACAATGAGCAGTTCTTC. Its translation: CASTTQGAAHNEQFF.

This clonotype was picked up many times. The J gene is TRBJ2-4, the V gene TRBV10-3; the D call may be TRBD1 or TRBD2 (6 bases each). The V end lost 6 bases, the J end lost 7 bases, and 22 bases lay between the germline ends. There are 16 residues in the CDR3. The germline V gene encodes CDR1 ENHRY and CDR2 SYGVKD. CDR3 nucleotide sequence: TGTGCCATCAGCTCTCAGATCGGGGGCGTAGGTAACATTCAGTACTTC. Amino acids: CAISSQIGGVGNIQYF.

This clonotype was seen a few times. The chain uses TRBV11-2 and TRBJ2-3; D uncertain. From germline, CDR1 is SGHAT and CDR2 FQNNGV. This CDR3 has 13 amino acids. The V end lost 8 bases, the J end lost 0 bases, and 9 bases lay between the germline ends. Here the CDR3 DNA reads TGTGCCAGCCATACCCAAAGCACAGATACGCAGTATTTT. Protein sequence: CASHTQSTDTQYF. Combining the CDR3 with reference TRBV11-2 and TRBJ2-3 gives the whole variable domain EAGVAQSPRYKIIEKRQSVAFWCNPISGHATLYWYQQILGQGPKLLIQFQNNGVVDDSQLPKDRFSAERLKGVDSTLKIQPAKLEDSAVYLCASHTQSTDTQYFGPGTRLTVL.

V usage is TRBV3-1 and J usage is TRBJ1-2; the match to TRBD1 covers 7 bases. CDR1 is LGHDT and CDR2 is YNNKEL in the germline V gene (reference sequence). The CDR3 totals 15 residues. V lost 1 base to trimming and J lost 7 bases; unmatched junction nucleotides: 9. CDR3 amino acids: CASSQGRDSRGGYTF. CDR3 DNA: TGTGCCAGCAGCCAAGGGCGGGACAGTCGGGGTGGCTACACCTTC. Full variable domain (remainder filled in from reference TRBV3-1 and TRBJ1-2): DTAVSQTPKYLVTQMGNDKSIKCEQNLGHDTMYWYKQDSKKFLKIMFSYNNKELIINETVPNRFSPKSPDKAHLNLHINSLELGDSAVYFCASSQGRDSRGGYTFGSGTRLTVV.

This clonotype was seen a few times. The chain joins TRBV5-1 to TRBJ2-7; maybe TRBD1 (6 bases). The germline CDR1 and CDR2 sequences are SGHRS and YFSETQ. V shed 2 bases and J shed 5 bases, with 11 bases lying between them. This CDR3 comprises 13 residues. CDR3 sequence reads: CASSFFPGDEQYF. The CDR3, as DNA: TGCGCCAGCAGCTTTTTTCCAGGGGACGAGCAGTACTTC.

This clonotype has just a few counts. V is TRBV7-9 and J is TRBJ2-7; D is unresolved. Germline CDR1 and CDR2: SEHNR and FQNEAQ (reference sequence). V was pared by 4 bases and J by 4 bases, with 14 bases between. CDR3 length: 14 residues. CDR3 region: CASSSATLGYEQYF. CDR3 sequence (DNA): TGTGCCAGCAGCTCAGCTACGTTGGGATACGAGCAGTACTTC.

This clonotype was detected ten times or more. The chain carries TRBV5-1 and TRBJ1-1, with D hard to call. The CDR3 length is 13 residues. CDR1 and CDR2 (germline): SGHRS, YFSETQ. The V end was cut by 0 bases, the J end by 0 bases, with 3 bases between. The CDR3 loop is CASSLVVNTEAFF. The CDR3 nucleotides are TGCGCCAGCAGCTTGGTGGTGAACACTGAAGCTTTCTTT.

The rearrangement joins TRBV29-1 to TRBJ2-5; TRBD2 aligns across 7 bases. This CDR3 is built from 14 residues. V lost 0 bases and J lost 2; bases outside the gene matches: 3. Germline V CDR1 and CDR2: SQVTM, ANQGSEA. CDR3 in DNA: TGCAGCGTTGAAGAGGCGGGGGTTCAAGAGACCCAGTACTTC. Translating it yields CSVEEAGVQETQYF.

This chain's CDR3 is CASSLANRQPQHF. As DNA, the CDR3 is TGTGCCAGCAGCTTAGCGAACCGTCAGCCCCAGCATTTT. The chain has TRBV7-2 and TRBJ1-5; D unclear. The CDR3 is 13 residues long. Trimming removed 0 bases at V and 6 bases at J, with 6 bases between. The germline V gene encodes CDR1 SGHTA and CDR2 FQGNSA.

V and J are TRBV29-1 and TRBJ2-2; D is possibly TRBD1 (5 bases). This CDR3 comprises 15 residues. Trimming stripped 2 bases from V and 0 bases from J, with 10 bases between. The germline V gene encodes CDR1 SQVTM and CDR2 ANQGSEA. In DNA, the CDR3 is TGCAGCGTTGAATTAGTCAGGGCGAACACCGGGGAGCTGTTTTTT. It translates to CSVELVRANTGELFF.

In its sample, this clonotype was seen a few times. V and J are TRBV4-2 and TRBJ2-3, with 13 nucleotides matching TRBD2. The CDR3 extends over 17 amino acids. CDR1 is LGHNA, CDR2 YNFKEQ, per germline. The trim removed 4 bases at V and 2 bases at J, leaving 6 bases unmatched. DNA of the CDR3: TGTGCCAGCAGCCCCACTAGCGGGGGGGCTGACACAGATACGCAGTATTTT. As protein: CASSPTSGGADTDTQYF.

This clonotype was counted only a few times. The CDR3 region has the DNA TGTGCCAGCAGCTTAATAGGGAACGAGCAGTACTTC. This translates into CASSLIGNEQYF. This chain joins TRBV11-2 and TRBJ2-7; D remains ambiguous. Trimming cost V 2 bases and J 5 bases, with 7 bases left between them. Germline values: CDR1 SGHAT, CDR2 FQNNGV. The CDR3 has 12 amino acids.

This clonotype was recorded once. The chain uses TRBV19 and TRBJ1-6; D uncertain. Germline CDR1 and CDR2: LNHDA and SQIVND (reference sequence). This CDR3 is built from 13 residues. The V end lost 6 bases, the J end lost 5 bases, and 8 bases lay between the germline ends. The CDR3 protein is CASRLSNNSPLHF. The DNA for the CDR3 is TGTGCCAGTAGGCTGAGCAATAATTCACCCCTCCACTTT.

This sequence joins TRBV29-1 and TRBJ2-2, with a weak D call TRBD2 (5 bases). The ends were cut back, 5 bases at V and 6 bases at J, with 10 bases in the middle. Per germline, CDR1 SQVTM and CDR2 ANQGSEA. The CDR3 contains 12 residues. The CDR3 DNA reads as TGCAGCGTTTTTGTCGGGGCCGGGGAGCTGTTTTTT. It encodes CSVFVGAGELFF.